This T cell receptor beta chain was obtained from a study of patients and donors after allogeneic stem cell transplantation. The junction had 11 bases not matched to a gene; V was cut back by 5 bases and J by 1 base. Germline V gene data show CDR1 as SQVTM and CDR2 as ANQGSEA. CDR3 length: 16 residues. This clonotype turned up a few times. MiXCR, run by TCRdb on the RT-PCR reads, gives a single entry per CDR3 protein. The sample yields 200,000 to 250,000 distinct CDR3 sequences, roughly two fifths seen once. Material: blood, either unsorted or a sorted T cell fraction (not recorded which). This TCR was sampled from a human donor who was either an allogeneic HSCT recipient or a stem cell or donor lymphocyte infusion donor (not recorded which). It is not recorded whose cells these are; they may come from a transplant donor. The V call is TRBV29-1, the J call TRBJ1-1, with TRBD1 identical over 9 bases. CDR3 bases: TGCAGCGTTATGCCACAACAGGGGGCATGGAACACTGAAGCTTTCTTT. Translating it yields CSVMPQQGAWNTEAFF.